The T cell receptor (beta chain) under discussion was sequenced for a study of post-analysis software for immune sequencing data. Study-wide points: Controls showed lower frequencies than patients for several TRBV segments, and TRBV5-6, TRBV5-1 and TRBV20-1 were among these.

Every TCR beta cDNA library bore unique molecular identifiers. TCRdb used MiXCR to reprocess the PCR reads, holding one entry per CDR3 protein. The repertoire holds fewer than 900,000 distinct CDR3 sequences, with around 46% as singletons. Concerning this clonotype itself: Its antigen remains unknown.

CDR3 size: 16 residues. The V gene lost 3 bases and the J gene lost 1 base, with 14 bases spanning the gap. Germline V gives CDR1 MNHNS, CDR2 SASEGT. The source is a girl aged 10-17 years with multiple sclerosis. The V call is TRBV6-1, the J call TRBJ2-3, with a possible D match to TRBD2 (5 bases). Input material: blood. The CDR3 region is CASSEEADRGTDTQYF. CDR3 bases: TGTGCCAGCAGTGAGGAGGCGGACCGGGGCACAGATACGCAGTATTTT.